This TCR beta chain was retrieved from a study of T cell responses to AZD1222 COVID-19 vaccine. Looking at the study overall: Pooled together were second doses at about 4 or about 12 weeks. Study outcomes and limitations: There were mostly white British donors and more females than males, and clonal diversity was possibly underestimated. CD4 TCRs linked to vaccination spanned spike, dominating at 160-218 and 743-854. Among those given AZD1222, only six or seven were seropositive at baseline.

Data came from immunoSEQ multiplex PCR; TCRdb stores just in-frame clones and leaves some out. The table lists about 100,000 clones, about nine tenths of them singletons, with about 1.8% in the top ten. As regards this clone: The antigen remains unidentified.

V lost 6 bases and J lost 7; bases outside the gene matches: 16. Germline values: CDR1 MDHEN, CDR2 SYDVKM. The CDR3 is made up of 16 amino acids. The material sequenced was peripheral blood, taken on day 0 of AZD1222 vaccination. This TCR was sampled from an adult in good health. The chain is built from TRBV28 and TRBJ1-2; 8 nucleotides agree with TRBD1. In DNA form, the CDR3 reads TGTGCCAGCAGGGGGAGTTATGGGCAGGGGGCTAGTGGCTACACCTTC. It specifies CASRGSYGQGASGYTF.